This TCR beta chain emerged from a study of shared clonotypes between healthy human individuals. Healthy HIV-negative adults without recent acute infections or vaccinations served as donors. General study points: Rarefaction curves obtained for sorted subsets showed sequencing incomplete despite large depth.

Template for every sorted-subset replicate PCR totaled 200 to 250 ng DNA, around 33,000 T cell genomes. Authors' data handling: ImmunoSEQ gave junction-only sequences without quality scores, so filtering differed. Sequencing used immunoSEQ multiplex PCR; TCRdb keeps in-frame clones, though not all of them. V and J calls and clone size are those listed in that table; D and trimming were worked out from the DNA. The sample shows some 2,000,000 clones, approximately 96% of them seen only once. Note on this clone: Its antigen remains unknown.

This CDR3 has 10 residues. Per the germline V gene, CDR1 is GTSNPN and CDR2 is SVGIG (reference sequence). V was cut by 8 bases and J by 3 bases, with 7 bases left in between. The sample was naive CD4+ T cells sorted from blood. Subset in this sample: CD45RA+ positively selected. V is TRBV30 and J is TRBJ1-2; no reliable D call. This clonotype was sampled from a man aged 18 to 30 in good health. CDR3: CALGDYGYTF. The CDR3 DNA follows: TGTGCCCTGGGAGACTATGGCTACACCTTC.